The 8 T cell receptor beta chains listed next were all sequenced from one sample in a study of cytomegalovirus exposure and HLA in healthy donors. Primers included in the PCR were 60 Vbeta and 13 Jbeta primers. Data came from immunoSEQ multiplex PCR; TCRdb stores just in-frame clones and leaves some out. The table shows around 180,000 clones, with about 90% occurring only once. Sequences were obtained from PBMCs. All receptors come from a girl less than two years old in good health and CMV-seronegative.

The chain has TRBV30 and TRBJ1-1; D gene uncertain. The length of the CDR3 is 11 residues. CDR1 GTSNPN and CDR2 SVGIG come from the germline V gene (reference sequence). V dropped 3 bases and J dropped 11 bases, with 13 bases sitting between them. The CDR3 DNA is TGTGCCTGGAGATTTGCTCGGGAGGCTTTCTTT. It specifies CAWRFAREAFF.

The V gene is TRBV18, the J gene TRBJ1-2; TRBD1 agrees at 7 bases. Unmatched junction bases numbered 10, after V lost 3 bases and J lost 3 bases. CDR1 is KGHSH, CDR2 LQKENI, per germline. This CDR3 is 16 amino acids long. The CDR3 DNA sequence: TGTGCCAGCTCACCGAATGACAGGGCAGCCGACTATGGCTACACCTTC. Protein sequence: CASSPNDRAADYGYTF.

This chain connects TRBV30 to TRBJ1-1; no definite D call. CDR3 size: 11 residues. The germline V and J ends were trimmed by 0 bases and 10 bases, with 9 bases remaining between them. CDR1 is GTSNPN and CDR2 is SVGIG in the germline V gene (reference sequence). CDR3 sequence (DNA): TGTGCCTGGAGTGTATCCGGGAGAGCTTTCTTT. Encoded protein: CAWSVSGRAFF.

This chain connects TRBV2 to TRBJ2-1, with 11 bases lining up with TRBD2. Germline V lookup: CDR1 SNHLY, CDR2 FYNNEI. The junction had 0 bases not matched to a gene; V was cut back by 5 bases and J by 3 bases. The length of the CDR3 is 14 residues. CDR3 sequence reads: CASSTSGSYNEQFF. The CDR3 nucleotides read TGTGCCAGCAGTACTAGCGGGAGCTACAATGAGCAGTTCTTC.

The rearrangement links TRBV5-8 to TRBJ1-2; 8 bases fit TRBD1. The CDR3 runs 14 residues. Germline V CDR1 and CDR2: SGHTS, YDEGEE. The J segment lost 3 bases and the V segment lost 5 bases, leaving 6 bases of the junction unmatched. Here the CDR3 reads CASRRTGSDYGYTF. The DNA for the CDR3 is TGTGCCAGCAGAAGGACAGGGTCGGACTATGGCTACACCTTC.

This chain links TRBV2 with TRBJ2-7, with TRBD1 matching 7 bases. This CDR3 comprises 15 residues. Germline CDR1 reads SNHLY; CDR2 reads FYNNEI. Unmatched junction bases numbered 9, after V lost 5 bases and J lost 2 bases. CDR3 nucleotide sequence: TGTGCCAGCAGTTTTTCAGGACAGGCAACCTACGAGCAGTACTTC. It encodes CASSFSGQATYEQYF.

This clone was seen a few times. The V call is TRBV4-3, the J call TRBJ2-1, with 8 bases aligning to TRBD1. V was clipped by 0 bases and J by 9 bases; unmatched bases: 10. The CDR3 length is 16 residues. Germline V gene sequence: CDR1 LGHNA, CDR2 YSLEER. The CDR3 here is CASSQDKRTGMGEQFF. The CDR3, as DNA: TGCGCCAGCAGCCAAGATAAGAGGACAGGGATGGGTGAGCAGTTCTTC.

This chain connects TRBV6-1 to TRBJ2-7; perhaps TRBD1 as D (6 bases). The CDR3 extends over 13 amino acids. Trimming left V 6 bases short and J 0 bases short, with 9 bases between. Germline values: CDR1 MNHNS, CDR2 SASEGT. The CDR3: CASRDSPSYEQYF. The CDR3 nucleotides read TGTGCCAGCAGGGACAGTCCCTCCTACGAGCAGTACTTC.